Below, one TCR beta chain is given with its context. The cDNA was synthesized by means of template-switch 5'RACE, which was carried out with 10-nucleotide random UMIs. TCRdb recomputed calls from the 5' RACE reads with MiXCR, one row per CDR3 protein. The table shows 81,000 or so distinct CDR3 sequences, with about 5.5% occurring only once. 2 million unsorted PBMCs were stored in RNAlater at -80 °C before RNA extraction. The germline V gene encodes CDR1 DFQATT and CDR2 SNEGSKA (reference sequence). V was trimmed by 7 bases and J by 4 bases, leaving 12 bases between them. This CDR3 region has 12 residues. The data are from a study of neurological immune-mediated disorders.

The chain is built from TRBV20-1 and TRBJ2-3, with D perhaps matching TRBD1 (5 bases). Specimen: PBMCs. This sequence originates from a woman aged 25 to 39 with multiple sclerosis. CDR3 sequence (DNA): TGCAGTGAACAGGACCAACCAGATACGCAGTATTTT. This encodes CSEQDQPDTQYF.